The rows below give T cell receptor beta chains drawn from one sample of a study of T cell responses to AZD1222 COVID-19 vaccine. Method: immunoSEQ multiplex PCR; TCRdb's copy keeps in-frame clones and lacks some. There are 75,000 to 95,000 clones in the sample; 85% occur only once, and roughly 5% lies in the top ten. The sequenced sample was peripheral blood, obtained 28 days after the second AZD1222 dose. Receptors originate from an adult who received the AZD1222 COVID-19 vaccine. Each CDR3 is given with its conserved first and last residue. D genes are given only for firm matches. A row's size may be missing; if present it is once, few, many or a size class.

v_call	d_call	j_call	clone_size	cdr3_aa	cdr3_nt
TRBV9	.	TRBJ1-1	medium-sized	CASSPQGPFAEAFF	TGTGCCAGCAGCCCTCAGGGTCCGTTTGCTGAAGCTTTCTTT
TRBV9	TRBD2	TRBJ2-1	.	CASSSGLAGGPLLGEQFF	TGTGCCAGCAGCTCGGGACTAGCGGGGGGGCCCCTTTTGGGTGAGCAGTTCTTC
TRBV7-8	.	TRBJ2-7	.	CASSVSGTPYEQYF	TGTGCCAGCAGCGTTAGCGGTACCCCCTACGAGCAGTACTTC
TRBV18	.	TRBJ1-6	few	CASSPDSRNSPLHF	TGTGCCAGCTCACCAGATTCCAGGAATTCACCCCTCCACTTT
TRBV7-3	.	TRBJ2-5	.	CASSLSGQETQYF	TGTGCCAGCAGCTTATCCGGCCAAGAGACCCAGTACTTC
TRBV5-1	.	TRBJ1-1	.	CASSSRGTTEAFF	TGCGCCAGCAGCTCAAGGGGGACAACTGAAGCTTTCTTT
TRBV6-5	.	TRBJ1-2	.	CASSSGYGYTF	TGTGCCAGCAGTTCAGGGTATGGCTACACCTTC
TRBV15	TRBD1	TRBJ1-5	.	CATMDFGTGFNQPQHF	TGTGCCACCATGGACTTCGGGACAGGATTCAATCAGCCCCAGCATTTT
TRBV5-1	TRBD2	TRBJ2-3	.	CASSFRGDTDTQYF	TGCGCCAGCAGCTTCCGGGGGGACACAGATACGCAGTATTTT
TRBV5-8	TRBD2	TRBJ2-7	few	CASSLGLAGNYEQYF	TGTGCCAGCAGCTTGGGACTAGCGGGAAACTACGAGCAGTACTTC
TRBV6-1	.	TRBJ1-4	.	CASSEAGGQGEKLFF	TGTGCCAGCAGTGAAGCGGGCGGCCAGGGCGAAAAACTGTTTTTT
TRBV5-7	.	TRBJ1-3	.	CASSSPGSGNTIYF	TGTGCCAGCAGCTCTCCGGGGTCTGGAAACACCATATATTTT
TRBV15	.	TRBJ1-5	.	CATSRGRDQLNQPQHF	TGTGCCACCAGCAGAGGAAGAGATCAACTCAATCAGCCCCAGCATTTT
TRBV11-2	TRBD1	TRBJ1-6	.	CASSYSQGAENSPLHF	TGTGCCAGCAGCTATTCCCAGGGGGCGGAAAATTCACCCCTCCACTTT
TRBV3-1/TRBV3-2	TRBD2	TRBJ2-5	.	CASSPITAGELETQYF	TGTGCCAGCAGCCCCATCACGGCGGGGGAGCTGGAGACCCAGTACTTC
TRBV4-2	TRBD2	TRBJ2-7	.	CASSQTSGSSYEQYF	TGTGCCAGCAGCCAAACCAGCGGGAGCAGCTACGAGCAGTACTTC
TRBV14	TRBD1	TRBJ1-1	.	CASSQDDRTGTFVGTEAFF	TGTGCCAGCAGCCAAGATGATCGGACAGGGACCTTCGTGGGCACTGAAGCTTTCTTT
TRBV6-6	.	TRBJ2-3	.	CASSLVLDSAYF	TGTGCCAGCAGTTTAGTGTTGGACAGCGCGTATTTT
TRBV4-1	TRBD1	TRBJ2-7	.	CASSQPGQRDEQYF	TGCGCCAGCAGCCAACCGGGACAGCGAGACGAGCAGTACTTC
TRBV28	TRBD1	TRBJ2-7	.	CASSLPGQGGGDYDEQYF	TGTGCCAGCAGTTTACCGGGACAGGGAGGTGGTGATTACGACGAGCAGTACTTC
TRBV9	.	TRBJ2-3	.	CASSAQVTMTDTQYF	TGTGCCAGCAGCGCGCAGGTGACGATGACAGATACGCAGTATTTT
TRBV6-6	.	TRBJ2-7	.	CASSYDTRSSYEQYF	TGTGCCAGCAGTTACGACACTAGGAGCTCCTACGAGCAGTACTTC
TRBV6-5	.	TRBJ2-5	.	CASSFGDQETQYF	TGTGCCAGCAGTTTTGGGGACCAAGAGACCCAGTACTTC
TRBV2	.	TRBJ2-2	.	CASLGQDNTGELFF	TGTGCCAGCCTGGGCCAGGATAACACCGGGGAGCTGTTTTTT
TRBV7-2	TRBD1	TRBJ2-2	once	CASSLRPGTGVGTGELFF	TGTGCCAGCAGCCTCCGTCCCGGGACAGGGGTCGGCACCGGGGAGCTGTTTTTT
TRBV27	.	TRBJ1-5	.	CASSFVQGGQPQHF	TGTGCCAGCAGTTTCGTTCAGGGCGGGCAGCCCCAGCATTTT
TRBV27	.	TRBJ1-1	many	CASSLLASGSVNTEAFF	TGTGCCAGCAGTTTATTAGCGTCGGGCAGTGTGAACACTGAAGCTTTCTTT
TRBV13	.	TRBJ2-1	.	CASSLTGIGSYNEQFF	TGTGCCAGCAGCTTAACCGGGATAGGCTCCTACAATGAGCAGTTCTTC
TRBV19	.	TRBJ1-2	.	CASSIAGTEGGYTF	TGTGCCAGTAGTATAGCCGGGACCGAGGGTGGCTACACCTTC
TRBV10-1	.	TRBJ2-3	.	CASSHPAGLGTDTQYF	TGCGCCAGCAGCCACCCCGCTGGGTTGGGCACAGATACGCAGTATTTT
TRBV7-8	.	TRBJ1-6	.	CASSLDMGGGGYNSPLHF	TGTGCCAGCAGCTTAGATATGGGGGGGGGCGGCTATAATTCACCCCTCCACTTT
TRBV5-1	TRBD1	TRBJ2-1	.	CASSFTVGQGYNEQFF	TGCGCCAGCAGCTTTACCGTGGGACAGGGCTACAATGAGCAGTTCTTC
TRBV5-1	.	TRBJ2-2	.	CASSPRTIIGELFF	TGCGCCAGCAGCCCCCGGACCATTATCGGGGAGCTGTTTTTT
TRBV10-3	TRBD1	TRBJ2-7	few	CAISGEDRAVDEQYF	TGTGCCATCAGCGGAGAGGACAGGGCTGTGGACGAGCAGTACTTC
TRBV28	TRBD1	TRBJ1-5	.	CASSPQGALGQPQHF	TGTGCCAGCAGCCCACAGGGGGCGTTAGGTCAGCCCCAGCATTTT
TRBV7-9	TRBD2	TRBJ2-3	few	CASSLVLAGASTDTQYF	TGTGCCAGCAGCTTAGTTCTAGCGGGGGCAAGCACAGATACGCAGTATTTT
TRBV5-4	.	TRBJ1-1	.	CASSLNSHTEAFF	TGTGCCAGCAGCTTGAACAGTCACACTGAAGCTTTCTTT
TRBV9	.	TRBJ1-1	once	CASSARRDRSEAFF	TGTGCCAGCAGCGCGAGACGAGACAGAAGTGAAGCTTTCTTT
TRBV29-1	.	TRBJ1-2	.	CSVLRTAYGYTF	TGCAGCGTTCTCCGGACAGCGTATGGCTACACCTTC
TRBV5-4	TRBD1	TRBJ2-7	.	CASSSGTGRYEQYF	TGTGCCAGCAGCTCAGGGACAGGCCGCTACGAGCAGTACTTC
TRBV19	TRBD1	TRBJ2-7	.	CASRDRGTNEQYF	TGTGCCAGTAGGGACAGGGGCACCAACGAGCAGTACTTC
TRBV7-9	.	TRBJ1-4	large	CASSLEGGHNEKLFF	TGTGCCAGCAGCTTAGAGGGTGGGCACAATGAAAAACTGTTTTTT
TRBV5-1	.	TRBJ2-3	.	CASSLERDSTDTQYF	TGCGCCAGCAGCTTGGAACGGGATAGCACAGATACGCAGTATTTT
TRBV3-1/TRBV3-2	.	TRBJ1-5	.	CASSKGINQPQHF	TGTGCCAGCAGCAAAGGAATTAATCAGCCCCAGCATTTT
TRBV30	.	TRBJ1-5	.	CAWSVDSNQPQHF	TGTGCCTGGAGTGTAGATAGCAATCAGCCCCAGCATTTT
TRBV2	.	TRBJ1-4	.	CASSGFSLSGEKLFF	TGTGCCAGCAGTGGGTTTTCCCTATCGGGTGAAAAACTGTTTTTT
TRBV5-4	.	TRBJ2-1	.	CASSLADVGGNEQFF	TGTGCCAGCAGCTTGGCGGACGTAGGGGGCAATGAGCAGTTCTTC
TRBV4-3	.	TRBJ2-1	.	CASSPKDRSGAQSSYNEQFF	TGCGCCAGCAGCCCAAAAGACAGGTCGGGGGCTCAAAGCTCCTACAATGAGCAGTTCTTC
TRBV19	.	TRBJ2-1	.	CASSIGFDRGQFF	TGTGCCAGTAGCATAGGGTTTGATCGGGGGCAGTTCTTC
TRBV21-1	.	TRBJ2-7	.	CASSIPPPGTDEKSSYEQYF	TGTGCCAGCAGCATCCCCCCTCCCGGGACAGACGAAAAAAGCTCCTACGAGCAGTACTTC
TRBV12-3/TRBV12-4	.	TRBJ2-3	.	CASSFFTDTQYF	TGTGCCAGCAGTTTTTTTACAGATACGCAGTATTTT
TRBV5-1	.	TRBJ1-4	.	CASRGVGEKLFF	TGCGCCAGCAGGGGGGTCGGTGAAAAACTGTTTTTT
TRBV7-9	.	TRBJ2-7	few	CASSPYRDQYEQYF	TGTGCCAGCAGCCCCTACAGGGATCAGTACGAGCAGTACTTC
TRBV4-1	TRBD2	TRBJ2-1	.	CASSQLTSGEWEQFF	TGCGCCAGCAGCCAGCTGACTAGCGGGGAGTGGGAGCAGTTCTTC